This T cell receptor (beta chain) comes out of a study of beta chain features in type 1 diabetes. Study details: Examined across all samples were about 110,000,000 sorted cells. Overall study results and limits: Reduced insertions and increased deletions marked VDJ junctions in type 1 diabetes patients. Compared with healthy donors, patients appeared to share more similar naive, central memory and regulatory TCRB repertoires. A cDNA-based sequencing approach could over-represent cells with high TCR expression.

This clone came up a few times. Its antigen is not identified. Within the sample, other DNA sequences also encode this same CDR3. Sequenced material consisted of expressed TCRB transcripts (all of the isolated RNA was reverse transcribed). Clones were sequenced by immunoSEQ multiplex PCR, and TCRdb holds only the in-frame ones, with some missing. The sample includes under 900,000 clones, 17% of them seen just once. Germline CDR1 SGHTA, CDR2 FQGNSA. CDR3 length: 13 residues. Trimming stripped 6 bases from V and 4 bases from J, with 10 bases between. The sequence was obtained from a woman aged 18 to 35 in good health. This chain uses TRBV7-2 with TRBJ2-1; tentative D call: TRBD1 (6 bases). Sequencing used naive CD4+ T cells from blood. This CDR3 reads CASRLTGYNEQFF. Written as DNA, the CDR3 is TGTGCCAGCAGGTTAACAGGGTACAATGAGCAGTTCTTC.